The T cell receptor (beta chain) described here comes from a study of cytomegalovirus exposure and HLA in healthy donors. Study findings and constraints: The authors listed about 170 TCR beta chains as cytomegalovirus-associated. High specificity and sensitivity for cytomegalovirus status were reported for the classifier.

A remark on this clone: The antigen is undetermined.

Between the trimmed V and J ends, which lost 7 bases and 0 bases, there was a span of 4 bases. Germline values: CDR1 MNHEY, CDR2 SMNVEV (reference sequence). The CDR3 spans 13 residues. Measured with immunoSEQ multiplex PCR; TCRdb has only the in-frame clones, and not every one. This repertoire shows 200,000 to 250,000 clones, approximately 87% found once; its top ten account for 2% to 3%. This TCR was recovered from a young man in good health and CMV-seronegative. The chain is built from TRBV27 and TRBJ2-6; D is unclear. The material sequenced was PBMCs. CDR3: CASTVSGANVLTF. In DNA form, the CDR3 reads TGTGCCAGCACCGTCTCTGGGGCCAACGTCCTGACTTTC.